A single sample gave rise to the 18 T cell receptor beta chains below, sequenced in a study of identical twins (dated by TCRdb to between 2015 and 2016). To prepare the library, 5' RACE was applied. TCRdb records Illumina HiSeq 2000 as the sequencer. Starting from the raw public reads, TCRdb applied fastp trimming at Q25, assembled clones with MiXCR and retained in-frame beta chains. Duplicate CDR3 protein sequences are folded into a single record with the most common DNA and genes. The sample table records around 370,000 distinct CDR3 sequences; 8.5% to 10% of these occur just once. 8% to 9.5% of the sample belongs to the ten largest clones. The sequencing input was naive T cells sorted from blood. The sample's cell subset or site label is to be understood as: cells isolated with a human naive T-cell isolation kit. Every receptor here comes from a woman between 50 and 59 years old in good health.

This clonotype was seen a handful of times. The rearrangement uses TRBV4-1 and TRBJ1-1; D unresolved. The germline V gene encodes CDR1 MGHRA and CDR2 YSYEKL. This CDR3 has 15 residues. Trimming took 2 bases from V and 0 from J, leaving 10 bases between them. The CDR3: CASSQRHTMNTEAFF. In nucleotides, the CDR3 is TGCGCCAGCAGCCAAAGGCACACCATGAACACTGAAGCTTTCTTT.

The V and J genes are TRBV19 and TRBJ2-6; 8 nucleotides line up with TRBD1. The V and J ends lost 4 bases and 2 bases, in that order; junction bases with no gene match: 4. From germline, CDR1 is LNHDA and CDR2 SQIVND (reference sequence). This CDR3 is built from 16 residues. CDR3 region: CASSTAGGAGANVLTF. The CDR3 nucleotides are TGTGCCAGTAGTACTGCAGGGGGCGCTGGGGCCAACGTCCTGACTTTC.

This clonotype was counted only a few times. This chain joins TRBV14 and TRBJ1-5; D perhaps matches TRBD1 (5 bases). Germline CDR1 reads SGHDN; CDR2 reads FVKESK. This CDR3 is 14 amino acids long. Trimming shortened V by 1 base and J by 6 bases, and 10 bases separated the two germline ends. CDR3 residues: CASSQAGYSQPQHF. In DNA, the CDR3 is TGTGCCAGCAGCCAAGCAGGGTATAGTCAGCCCCAGCATTTT.

This clonotype came up many times. This rearrangement joins TRBV5-1 to TRBJ2-7, with 9 bases fitting TRBD2. Per germline, CDR1 SGHRS and CDR2 YFSETQ. The CDR3 runs to 17 residues. The V and J ends lost 1 base and 1 base, in that order; junction bases with no gene match: 9. This CDR3 reads CASSLSSAGGHSYEQYF. Written as DNA, the CDR3 is TGCGCCAGCAGCTTGTCCTCAGCGGGAGGTCATTCCTACGAGCAGTACTTC.

J is TRBJ2-5 and V is TRBV7-9, with D unclear. The CDR3 covers 14 residues. Trimming stripped 1 base from V and 2 bases from J, with 8 bases between. CDR1 and CDR2 (germline): SEHNR, FQNEAQ (reference sequence). Here the CDR3 DNA reads TGTGCCAGCAGCTTAGAGGGCCCTCAAGAGACCCAGTACTTC. Its protein is CASSLEGPQETQYF.

This clonotype was seen ten or more times. This sequence joins TRBV29-1 and TRBJ2-3, with TRBD2 as a possible D gene (6 bases). Germline V gene lookup returns CDR1 SQVTM and CDR2 ANQGSEA. V gave up 5 bases and J gave up 1 base, with 10 bases separating them. This CDR3 has 13 residues. The CDR3 here is CSVNVAGTDTQYF. The CDR3 bases are TGCAGCGTTAACGTAGCGGGCACAGATACGCAGTATTTT.

The genes are TRBV21-1 and TRBJ2-2; the DNA was not compared with TRBD2, the D call given in the table. TRBV21-1 is shown as a pseudogene. This CDR3 has 20 residues. The CDR3 region has the DNA TGTGCCAGCAGCAAAGCACGTAGCGGGAGGGACGTTCGGAACACCGGGGAGCTGTTTTTT. Translated: CASSKARSGRDVRNTGELFF.

This clonotype turned up a few times. J is TRBJ2-2 and V is TRBV20-1; the match to TRBD2 covers 10 bases. This CDR3 region has 18 residues. With 0 bases clipped from V and 7 bases from J, the junction kept 14 bases outside the gene matches. CDR1 is DFQATT and CDR2 is SNEGSKA in the germline V gene (reference sequence). CDR3 region: CSARDRGGAGGPNGELFF. The CDR3 nucleotides are TGCAGTGCTAGAGATCGCGGGGGAGCGGGAGGGCCAAACGGGGAGCTGTTTTTT.

This clonotype was detected only a few times. The genes are TRBV30 and TRBJ2-3; the D gene is possibly TRBD2 (5 bases). From germline, CDR1 is GTSNPN and CDR2 SVGIG (reference sequence). The CDR3 contains 14 residues. Deletions cut 4 bases from V and 2 bases from J, with 13 bases between. CDR3 sequence: CAWTLTGITDTQYF. In DNA, the CDR3 is TGTGCCTGGACCTTGACCGGGATCACAGATACGCAGTATTTT.

In this sample, this clonotype turned up a few times. The chain joins TRBV3-1 to TRBJ1-2; possible D gene TRBD1, 6 bases. The CDR3 contains 14 residues. Trimming stripped 3 bases from V and 4 bases from J, with 12 bases between. Germline V CDR1 and CDR2: LGHDT, YNNKEL (reference sequence). The CDR3 DNA follows: TGTGCCAGCAGCCACCGACAGGTCCGCTATGGCTACACCTTC. Residues: CASSHRQVRYGYTF.

This clonotype showed up many times. The V and J genes are TRBV7-8 and TRBJ1-6; TRBD1 is a possible D gene (6 bases). This CDR3 is 15 amino acids long. Trimming cost V 0 bases and J 5 bases, with 8 bases left between them. Germline V lookup: CDR1 SGHVS, CDR2 FQNEAQ. CDR3 DNA sequence: TGTGCCAGCAGCTTAGCAGGGGGGAATAATTCACCCCTCCACTTT. Protein sequence: CASSLAGGNNSPLHF.

In its sample, this clonotype was seen a few times. This chain connects TRBV6-5 to TRBJ1-1, with D possibly matching TRBD1 (6 bases). CDR1 is MNHEY and CDR2 is SVGAGI in the germline V gene. V was shortened by 5 bases and J by 7 bases, with 20 bases between the two germline ends. The CDR3 covers 15 residues. CDR3 nucleotides: TGTGCCAGCAGTCTCACCTCAAGGGGGTACCTTGAAGCTTTCTTT. It is translated as CASSLTSRGYLEAFF.

The rearrangement joins TRBV12-3 or TRBV12-4 to TRBJ1-1; the D gene is possibly TRBD1 (5 bases). Trimming removed 2 bases from V and 1 base from J, with 14 bases in between. This CDR3 contains 16 residues. The CDR3 reads CASSLNPGLKNTEAFF. CDR3 sequence (DNA): TGTGCCAGCAGTTTAAATCCGGGACTAAAGAACACTGAAGCTTTCTTT.

The sample holds many counts of this clonotype. DNA for the CDR3: TGTGCCAGCAGCTTGGGGGACACCCTGTACCAAGAGACCCAGTACTTC. Translated, it gives CASSLGDTLYQETQYF. The chain recombines TRBV11-3 with TRBJ2-5, with D possibly being TRBD1 (6 bases). CDR1 and CDR2 (germline): SGHNT, YENEEA. V lost 3 bases to trimming and J lost 0 bases, with 14 bases between them. There are 16 residues in the CDR3.

This clonotype was found many times. This sequence joins TRBV7-6 and TRBJ2-3; D is uncertain. The CDR3 runs 16 residues. Germline CDR1 and CDR2: SGHVS and FNYEAQ. V was cut by 1 base and J by 0 bases, with 11 bases left in between. In nucleotides, the CDR3 is TGTGCCAGCAGCTTAGAGGCCAGTACTAGCACAGATACGCAGTATTTT. Its protein is CASSLEASTSTDTQYF.

This clonotype was detected only a few times. The chain is built from TRBV29-1 and TRBJ2-3, with TRBD2 identical over 9 bases. This CDR3 has 17 amino acids. CDR1 is SQVTM and CDR2 is ANQGSEA in the germline V gene. The trim removed 7 bases at V and 2 bases at J, leaving 16 bases unmatched. CDR3 loop: CSARAGASGTLTDTQYF. DNA of the CDR3: TGCAGCGCCCGGGCCGGGGCTAGCGGGACTCTCACAGATACGCAGTATTTT.

The J gene is TRBJ1-1, the V gene TRBV18; D not certain. The CDR3 loop spans 14 amino acids. V was trimmed by 1 base and J by 5 bases, leaving 11 bases between them. The germline V gene encodes CDR1 KGHSH and CDR2 LQKENI. CDR3 sequence (DNA): TGTGCCAGCTCACCACAGGGAGTATATACTGAAGCTTTCTTT. Its translation: CASSPQGVYTEAFF.

The rearrangement uses TRBV20-1 and TRBJ2-1; possible D gene TRBD2, 7 bases. Germline CDR1 and CDR2: DFQATT and SNEGSKA (reference sequence). The CDR3 length is 16 residues. Deletions cut 1 base from V and 0 bases from J, with 13 bases between. The DNA for the CDR3 is TGCAGTGCTAGAGGGTCGGGGGGCGCCTCCTACAATGAGCAGTTCTTC. Residues: CSARGSGGASYNEQFF.